The rows below give T cell receptor beta chains drawn from one sample of a study of T cells expressing NK-cell markers. One entry per CDR3 protein, without DNA, is what TCRdb gives after re-calling the 5' RACE reads. This sample's table reports roughly 23,000 distinct CDR3 sequences. The sequenced sample consisted of blood T cells: a sorted CD56 or NKG2C T cell subset, CD4+ or CD8+ T cells, or bulk PBMC T cells (not recorded which). The receptor source for this set is a man aged 18 to 70 in good health. The CDR3 runs from the conserved cysteine through the conserved F or W. Fields, in order: J gene, V gene, CDR3 protein.

TRBJ2-1 TRBV6-1 CASSDQGEGPYEQFF
TRBJ1-6 TRBV7-2 CASSPGQTYNSPLHF
TRBJ2-1 TRBV7-3 CASSLSAGASRYNEQFF
TRBJ2-1 TRBV6-1 CASSPLTLDYYNEQFF
TRBJ2-2 TRBV7-8 CASSSYRGNTGELFF
TRBJ1-1 TRBV12-3/TRBV12-4 CASRTGTGGRHTEAFF
TRBJ2-7 TRBV29-1 CSVRVRTGETYEQYF
TRBJ2-1 TRBV3-1 CASSLSGSRSREQFF
TRBJ1-3 TRBV5-8 CASSLGRVFSGNTIYF
TRBJ1-3 TRBV20-1 CSAPSRNLQTGNTIYF
TRBJ2-1 TRBV11-2 CASSLDLVRGSYNEQFF
TRBJ2-5 TRBV29-1 CSVLLSETQYF
TRBJ2-3 TRBV5-1 CASSLAADTQYF
TRBJ2-7 TRBV7-2 CASSSQLRQYF
TRBJ2-7 TRBV7-2 CASSSLGGPGQGHEQYF
TRBJ1-5 TRBV27 CASSLRQYNQPQHF
TRBJ2-7 TRBV6-2/TRBV6-3 CASSFKGAIHEQYF
TRBJ1-6 TRBV6-5 CASSFGTVNSPLHF
TRBJ2-3 TRBV4-2 CASSQRGANMDTQYF
TRBJ2-3 TRBV5-4 CASSSPGNTQYF
TRBJ2-2 TRBV6-6 CASSSQGTGELFF
TRBJ1-2 TRBV20-1 CSARAPQTYGYTF
TRBJ1-5 TRBV5-5 CASSSGWGNQPQHF
TRBJ2-5 TRBV7-9 CASSREETQYF
TRBJ2-7 TRBV29-1 CSALNPSLSYEQYF
TRBJ1-5 TRBV12-3/TRBV12-4 CASSNRALNQPQHF